The source of this T cell receptor (beta chain) is a study of blood T cell repertoires in COVID-19. Study details: The samples span acute and convalescent COVID-19 from the United States, Italy and Spain.

Across about two dozen US areas, participants ranged in age from roughly 18 to 89 years. Cohort assignment relied on participant-reported clinical history. V dropped 3 bases and J dropped 4 bases, with 15 bases sitting between them. The CDR3 loop spans 15 amino acids. Germline CDR1 and CDR2: LGHDT and YNNKEL (reference sequence). Clones were read by immunoSEQ multiplex PCR, and TCRdb kept only the in-frame ones, dropping some. The table records some 370,000 clones, around four fifths of them present only once. This chain connects TRBV3-1 (or the pseudogene TRBV3-2) to TRBJ1-1; D ambiguous. The sequence was obtained from a woman aged 50 to 65 who had recovered from COVID-19. Sequencing used PBMCs or T cells enriched from blood (not recorded which). The CDR3 spells CASSQGGAPGTEAFF. CDR3 coding DNA: TGTGCCAGCAGCCAGGGAGGTGCGCCGGGCACTGAAGCTTTCTTT.